One sample yielded the 6 T cell receptor beta chains listed below, sequenced in a study of shared clonotypes between healthy human individuals. Using immunoSEQ multiplex PCR, the repertoire was profiled, and TCRdb retains in-frame clones only, with some absent. The sample consists of about 1.1 million clones, 70% to 85% of them appearing once. Sequencing was performed on memory CD4+ T cells from PBMCs. The subset here: CD45RA-negative fraction. These receptors originate from a man between 18 and 35 years old in good health. Some clones in this sample may be carry-over from other donors' samples.

The sample holds a few counts of this clone. This chain links TRBV29-1 with TRBJ1-4; D uncertain. From germline, CDR1 is SQVTM and CDR2 ANQGSEA. The CDR3 is made up of 11 amino acids. V was clipped by 2 bases and J by 10 bases, with 8 bases between them. CDR3 amino acids: CSVELGVKLFF. CDR3 DNA: TGCAGCGTTGAACTCGGGGTAAAACTGTTTTTT. The full variable domain, with the rest looked up from reference TRBV29-1 and TRBJ1-4, is SAVISQKPSRDICQRGTSLTIQCQVDSQVTMMFWYRQQPGQSLTLIATANQGSEATYESGFVIDKFPISRPNLTFSTLTVSNMSPEDSSIYLCSVELGVKLFFGSGTQLSVL.

This clone was observed a handful of times. The chain combines TRBV7-2 with TRBJ2-2; perhaps TRBD2 as D (6 bases). CDR1 and CDR2 from the germline V gene are SGHTA and FQGNSA. Trimming took off 5 bases at V and 0 bases at J, with 10 bases between the two ends. The CDR3 totals 15 residues. CDR3 loop: CASSPGGANTGELFF. The CDR3 DNA reads as TGTGCCAGCAGCCCCGGGGGAGCGAACACCGGGGAGCTGTTTTTT.

The chain links TRBV28 to TRBJ1-1, with 9 nucleotides matching TRBD1. CDR1 is MDHEN and CDR2 is SYDVKM in the germline V gene. After removal of 5 bases from V and 7 bases from J, the junction contained 11 bases not matched to a gene. CDR3 length equals 15 residues. The DNA for the CDR3 is TGTGCCAGCAGTCCCCTTTGGGACAGGGTTGTTGAAGCTTTCTTT. Its protein product is CASSPLWDRVVEAFF.

This clone was seen a handful of times. V gene TRBV7-9 combines with J gene TRBJ1-1; 7 bases are shared with TRBD1. This CDR3 comprises 13 residues. Germline V gives CDR1 SEHNR, CDR2 FQNEAQ (reference sequence). J gave up 10 bases and V 5 bases, and 10 bases lay outside the gene matches. CDR3 in DNA: TGTGCCAGCAGCCAAACAGGAGGACAGGTAGCTTTCTTT. Encoded protein: CASSQTGGQVAFF.

The J gene is TRBJ1-3, the V gene TRBV2; D remains unclear. CDR3 length: 14 amino acids. Trimming took 8 bases from V and 0 from J, leaving 11 bases between them. Per the germline V gene, CDR1 is SNHLY and CDR2 is FYNNEI. CDR3 nucleotide sequence: TGTGCCAGCCGAGGGTGGTACTCTGGAAACACCATATATTTT. Encoded protein: CASRGWYSGNTIYF.

The rearrangement uses TRBV7-6 and TRBJ1-5; TRBD1 matches at 8 bases. CDR1 is SGHVS, CDR2 FNYEAQ, per germline. There are 14 residues in the CDR3. Unmatched junction bases numbered 6, after V lost 4 bases and J lost 7 bases. CDR3 nucleotides: TGTGCCAGCAGCTATACAGGGGGAGGGCAGCCCCAGCATTTT. It codes for CASSYTGGGQPQHF.